One TCR beta chain is described in this entry. In the original processing: For nucleated cells, counts were estimated from reference gene primer amplification. This table comes from immunoSEQ multiplex PCR, and its TCRdb copy is limited to in-frame clones, with some not included. From that table come the V and J calls and clone size; the DNA was used to work out D and trimming. The sample lists more than 80,000 clones; around 83% were seen once. These data come from a study of blood T cell repertoires in COVID-19. Study-level information: The United States, Italy and Spain provided the acute and convalescent COVID-19 samples. In each case, the material was cDNA or gDNA derived from T cells, B-cell-depleted T cells, or PBMCs.

The clonotype originates from a woman aged 70-85 years with acute or convalescent COVID-19. The sequenced material came from peripheral blood.

The CDR3 loop is CASSLGRTVKETQYF. The CDR3 bases are TGTGCCAGCAGCTTAGGCCGGACTGTTAAAGAGACCCAGTACTTC. J is TRBJ2-5 and V is TRBV11-2; possibly TRBD2 for D (5 bases). V was clipped by 1 base and J by 3 bases, with 12 bases between them. This CDR3 comprises 15 residues. The germline gives CDR1 SGHAT, CDR2 FQNNGV. The variable domain in full, completed from reference TRBV11-2 and TRBJ2-5, reads EAGVAQSPRYKIIEKRQSVAFWCNPISGHATLYWYQQILGQGPKLLIQFQNNGVVDDSQLPKDRFSAERLKGVDSTLKIQPAKLEDSAVYLCASSLGRTVKETQYFGPGTRLLVL.